The next 26 T cell receptor beta chains were all read from a single sample in a study of T cell clonality in common variable immunodeficiency. Libraries were prepared by immunoSEQ multiplex PCR; TCRdb keeps only in-frame clonotypes and omits some of them. This record lists some 52,000 clones, none seen once only, and the top ten clones contain about 3.7%. The specimen sequenced was peripheral blood mononuclear cells. Receptor source: a person between 18 and 75 years old in good health.

This clone was counted ten times or more. The read terminates 3 residues ahead of where the CDR3 ends, so the germline J gene completes it. The sample contains more than one DNA sequence encoding this CDR3. This rearrangement joins TRBV30 to TRBJ1-2; 8 bases are shared with TRBD1. The ends lost 5 bases at V and 4 bases at J; junction bases unmatched: 9. Germline V gene sequence: CDR1 GTSNPN, CDR2 SVGIG (reference sequence). The length of the CDR3 is 14 residues. The sequenced CDR3 bases are TGTGCCTGGGGAGGGGGACAGGCGTCCTATGGC. This encodes CAWGGGQASYG. The CDR3, in full, reads CAWGGGQASYGYTF.

This clone was seen ten or more times. The read terminates 3 residues before the CDR3 end, so the remaining end is supplied by the germline J gene. The chain uses TRBV19 and TRBJ2-2, with 10 nucleotides matching TRBD2. V trimming: 5 bases; J trimming: 7 bases; junction bases outside the gene matches: 19. The CDR3 covers 19 residues. The germline gives CDR1 LNHDA, CDR2 SQIVND (reference sequence). CDR3: CASSSRRESLAGVIGELFF. The part of the CDR3 DNA that was read is TGTGCCAGTAGTTCCCGCCGGGAGTCCCTAGCGGGAGTGATCGGGGAG.

The covered CDR3 bases are TGTGCCAGCAGCTTATCGGGGGACACTGAA. It encodes CASSLSGDTE. In full, the CDR3 reads CASSLSGDTEAFF. V usage is TRBV7-9 and J usage is TRBJ1-1; possibly TRBD1 for D (5 bases). The observed sequence ends 3 residues before the CDR3 terminus, with the missing tail filled in from the germline J gene. V lost 2 bases to trimming and J lost 3 bases, with 7 bases between them. The germline V gene has CDR1 SEHNR and CDR2 FQNEAQ (reference sequence). The CDR3 has 13 amino acids. The whole variable domain, remainder taken from reference TRBV7-9 and TRBJ1-1, is DTGVSQNPRHKITKRGQNVTFRCDPISEHNRLYWYRQTLGQGPEFLTYFQNEAQLEKSRLLSDRFSAERPKGSFSTLEIQRTEQGDSAMYLCASSLSGDTEAFFGQGTRLTVV.

This clone has more than one count but fewer than ten. With the read ending 3 residues before the CDR3 end, the germline J gene is used to fill in that end. The chain uses TRBV20-1 and TRBJ1-2; 10 bases fit TRBD1. The CDR3 is 15 residues long. The germline CDR1 and CDR2 sequences are DFQATT and SNEGSKA (reference sequence). The ends lost 6 bases at V and 5 bases at J; junction bases unmatched: 12. CDR3 residues: CSAKDRGDPRYGYTF. The CDR3 bases that were read are TGCAGTGCCAAGGACAGGGGGGACCCACGGTATGGC.

In its sample, this clone was seen many times. The CDR3 end lies 3 residues beyond the end of the read and is filled in from the germline J gene. The gene calls are TRBV11-2 and TRBJ1-1, with D unclear. This CDR3 contains 15 residues. The V end lost 0 bases, the J end lost 1 base, and 9 bases lay between the germline ends. From germline, CDR1 is SGHAT and CDR2 FQNNGV. The CDR3 bases that were read are TGTGCCAGCAGCTTAGAGGCGGCTAAGAACACTGAA. Translated, it gives CASSLEAAKNTE. From start to end, the CDR3 is CASSLEAAKNTEAFF.

This clone was observed many times. The CDR3 is cut off 3 residues early in the read; its end comes from the germline J gene. This sequence joins TRBV20-1 and TRBJ1-5, with D hard to call. Trimming pared 5 bases from V and 1 base from J, leaving 9 bases between. This CDR3 has 13 residues. Germline V gene data show CDR1 as DFQATT and CDR2 as SNEGSKA (reference sequence). The sequenced part of the CDR3 DNA is TGCAGTGCTCCTACGGGGAGCAATCAGCCC. Residues: CSAPTGSNQP. The full CDR3 is CSAPTGSNQPQHF.

This clone was counted at least ten times. Read sequence stops 3 residues before the CDR3 end, and the germline J gene provides the missing end. The chain carries TRBV9 and TRBJ2-5; 7 positions match TRBD2. V shed 4 bases, J shed 1 base, and the junction held 7 bases outside the gene matches. The CDR3 covers 15 residues. Looked up from germline, CDR1 is SGDLS and CDR2 is YYNGEE. This chain's CDR3 is CASSSRGTTQETQYF. The part of the CDR3 DNA that was read is TGTGCCAGCAGCTCCCGGGGGACTACCCAAGAGACC.

The sample holds many counts of this clone. The read terminates 3 residues ahead of where the CDR3 ends, so the germline J gene completes it. The rearrangement uses TRBV30 and TRBJ2-3; tentatively, D is TRBD2 (5 bases). This CDR3 region has 16 residues. V was cut by 3 bases and J by 2 bases, with 18 bases left in between. Germline assignment: CDR1 GTSNPN and CDR2 SVGIG (reference sequence). CDR3 in amino acids: CAWSAGLAEFTDTQYF. The covered CDR3 bases are TGTGCCTGGAGCGCCGGTCTAGCAGAGTTCACAGATACG.

This clone was seen ten or more times. Read coverage stops 3 residues before the CDR3 terminus; the germline J gene supplies the remainder. V usage is TRBV5-4 and J usage is TRBJ2-1; 7 nucleotides match TRBD2. CDR1 is SGHNT, CDR2 YYREEE, per germline (reference sequence). The V gene end was trimmed by 0 bases and the J gene end by 4 bases; junction bases not matched to a gene: 4. The CDR3 covers 15 residues. CDR3 DNA (partial): TGTGCCAGCAGCTTGGATCTAGCGGTGTACAATGAG. Residues: CASSLDLAVYNE. The entire CDR3 reads CASSLDLAVYNEQFF.

This clone was recorded at least ten times. The CDR3 end lies 3 residues beyond the end of the read and is filled in from the germline J gene. The V call is TRBV7-8, the J call TRBJ2-5; D might be TRBD2 (5 bases). Trimming stripped 7 bases from V and 7 bases from J, with 19 bases between. The CDR3 extends over 14 amino acids. The germline V gene has CDR1 SGHVS and CDR2 FQNEAQ. This CDR3 reads CASTPPGVFATQYF. Incomplete CDR3 DNA: TGTGCCAGCACTCCACCCGGGGTTTTCGCGACC.

This clone was seen at least ten times. The read ends 3 residues shy of where the CDR3 ends; the end is completed using the germline J gene. This chain joins TRBV7-2 and TRBJ2-2, with 7 nucleotides matching TRBD1. CDR1 is SGHTA and CDR2 is FQGNSA in the germline V gene. After removal of 1 base from V and 4 bases from J, the junction contained 3 bases not matched to a gene. The CDR3 sequence is 15 residues long. CDR3 sequence reads: CASSLGGGFTGELFF. The sequenced part of the CDR3 DNA is TGTGCCAGCAGCTTAGGAGGGGGCTTCACCGGGGAG.

This clone was seen ten or more times. The observed sequence ends 3 residues before the CDR3 terminus, with the missing tail filled in from the germline J gene. The chain carries TRBV20-1 and TRBJ1-5; weak D call: TRBD1 (5 bases). With 2 bases removed from V and 9 bases from J, the gap between germline ends came to 20 bases. Germline values: CDR1 DFQATT, CDR2 SNEGSKA (reference sequence). The CDR3 extends over 15 amino acids. The CDR3 loop reads CSARYQGEDSGPQHF. CDR3 DNA (partial): TGCAGTGCTAGATATCAGGGTGAGGATTCGGGGCCC.

This clone has at least ten counts. The read is 3 residues too short to cover the CDR3 end, so that end is filled in from the germline J gene. The chain combines TRBV30 with TRBJ1-5; perhaps TRBD1 as D (5 bases). The length of the CDR3 is 15 residues. Germline CDR1 reads GTSNPN; CDR2 reads SVGIG (reference sequence). V was pared by 2 bases and J by 2 bases, with 13 bases between. The chain's CDR3 is CAWSPDQGGNQPQHF. The sequenced part of the CDR3 DNA is TGTGCCTGGAGTCCGGACCAAGGGGGCAATCAGCCC.

This clone was seen many times. Read sequence stops 3 residues before the CDR3 end, and the germline J gene provides the missing end. The chain employs TRBV30 and TRBJ2-1; D remains ambiguous. The CDR3 is 15 amino acids. From germline, CDR1 is GTSNPN and CDR2 SVGIG (reference sequence). V lost 3 bases and J lost 0, with 12 bases in between. CDR3 protein: CAWSAGRFSYNEQFF. The sequenced CDR3 bases are TGTGCCTGGAGCGCCGGCAGGTTCTCCTACAATGAG.

The sample holds many counts of this clone. The read terminates 3 residues ahead of where the CDR3 ends, so the germline J gene completes it. The chain recombines TRBV18 with TRBJ1-2; D is possibly TRBD1 (5 bases). With 1 base removed from V and 0 bases from J, the gap between germline ends came to 6 bases. This CDR3 spans 14 amino acids. In germline, CDR1 is KGHSH, CDR2 LQKENI. Partial CDR3 DNA: TGTGCCAGCTCACCACAGGGGACTAACTATGGC. Translation: CASSPQGTNYG. The CDR3 in full is CASSPQGTNYGYTF. The variable domain in full, completed from reference TRBV18 and TRBJ1-2, reads NAGVMQNPRHLVRRRGQEARLRCSPMKGHSHVYWYRQLPEEGLKFMVYLQKENIIDESGMPKERFSAEFPKEGPSILRIQQVVRGDSAAYFCASSPQGTNYGYTFGSGTRLTVV.

There are a few counts of this clone. The CDR3 extends 3 residues past the end of the read, so its final part is completed from the germline J gene. The chain combines TRBV18 with TRBJ1-4; TRBD1 might be the D (6 bases). Germline V gene sequence: CDR1 KGHSH, CDR2 LQKENI. CDR3 length: 14 amino acids. The sequenced CDR3 bases are TGTGCCAGCTCAGTGGACAGAGGTCCCTACGTA. It codes for CASSVDRGPYV. In full, the CDR3 is CASSVDRGPYVLFF.

This clone was seen a few times. The read terminates 3 residues before the CDR3 end, so the remaining end is supplied by the germline J gene. The chain links TRBV20-1 to TRBJ2-3; perhaps TRBD1 as D (7 bases). Germline CDR1 DFQATT, CDR2 SNEGSKA (reference sequence). CDR3 length: 12 amino acids. The DNA read from the CDR3 is TGCAGTTATACCCAGGGGGGAGAGACG. Its protein is CSYTQGGET. The full-length CDR3 reads as CSYTQGGETQYF.

A few counts support this clone. The read ends 3 residues shy of where the CDR3 ends; the end is completed using the germline J gene. The chain joins TRBV19 to TRBJ2-6; 9 bases match TRBD1. The CDR3 sequence is 18 residues long. After removal of 0 bases from V and 0 bases from J, the junction contained 3 bases not matched to a gene. Germline V gene sequence: CDR1 LNHDA, CDR2 SQIVND (reference sequence). The covered CDR3 bases are TGTGCCAGTAGTATAGAAGGGACAGGGAGCTCTGGGGCCAACGTC. Amino acid sequence: CASSIEGTGSSGANV. From start to end, the CDR3 is CASSIEGTGSSGANVLTF.

This clone was seen repeatedly, ten times or more. The CDR3 extends 3 residues past the end of the read, so its final part is completed from the germline J gene. The J gene is TRBJ2-2, the V gene TRBV20-1; the D gene is possibly TRBD1 (6 bases). CDR1 and CDR2 from the germline V gene are DFQATT and SNEGSKA (reference sequence). This CDR3 is built from 15 residues. CDR3: CSALDSKSQVSPLFF. The covered CDR3 bases are TGCAGTGCCTTGGACAGCAAGTCACAGGTATCACCG.

The sample holds many counts of this clone. The read ends 3 residues shy of where the CDR3 ends; the end is completed using the germline J gene. This chain connects TRBV4-2 to TRBJ1-6; maybe TRBD1 (5 bases). Per the germline V gene, CDR1 is LGHNA and CDR2 is YNFKEQ. CDR3 length equals 16 residues. The V end was cut by 0 bases, the J end by 9 bases, with 15 bases between. The DNA read from the CDR3 is TGTGCCAGCAGCCAAGATAAGGACACCTTTCTTTCACCC. Translated: CASSQDKDTFLSP. The complete CDR3 reads CASSQDKDTFLSPLHF.

At least ten counts were recorded for this clone. Here the CDR3 reads CASSVPVAEAQTQYF. CDR3 DNA (partial): TGTGCCAGCAGCGTTCCGGTAGCGGAGGCGCAGACC. The chain is built from TRBV7-9 and TRBJ2-5; tentative D call: TRBD2 (6 bases). From the germline J gene comes the end of the CDR3, since the read stops 3 residues before it. Germline-derived CDR1 and CDR2 are SEHNR and FQNEAQ (reference sequence). Trimming cost V 5 bases and J 6 bases, with 19 bases left between them. This CDR3 has 15 amino acids.

This clone was detected a few times. The CDR3 end is not reached by the read, which stops 3 residues before it; the germline J gene fills it in. The V call is TRBV6-2 or TRBV6-3, the J call TRBJ1-1, with a tentative D call TRBD1 (6 bases). This CDR3 region has 16 residues. Trimming pared 5 bases from V and 0 bases from J, leaving 16 bases between. Germline loops: CDR1 MNHEY, CDR2 SVGEGT. CDR3 bases read: TGTGCCAGCAGTCGTTCCTTACAGGGCGTGAACACTGAA. It translates to CASSRSLQGVNTE. The CDR3 as a whole reads CASSRSLQGVNTEAFF.

This clone came up many times. The CDR3 here is CASSLSANTGELFF. The DNA read from the CDR3 is TGCGCCAGCAGCTTGTCAGCGAACACCGGGGAG. This chain connects TRBV5-1 to TRBJ2-2; D gene uncertain. The observed sequence ends 3 residues before the CDR3 terminus, with the missing tail filled in from the germline J gene. The CDR3 has 14 residues. Trimming took off 1 base at V and 0 bases at J, with 4 bases between the two ends. Per germline, CDR1 SGHRS and CDR2 YFSETQ.

There are many counts of this clone. Read coverage stops 3 residues before the CDR3 terminus; the germline J gene supplies the remainder. The V gene is TRBV10-3, the J gene TRBJ2-2; the D gene is possibly TRBD2 (6 bases). The germline V gene has CDR1 ENHRY and CDR2 SYGVKD. CDR3 size: 17 residues. Trimming took 0 bases from V and 0 from J, leaving 11 bases between them. The covered CDR3 bases are TGTGCCATCAGTGAGTCGCCAGGCGGGACGAACACCGGGGAG. This encodes CAISESPGGTNTGE. The entire CDR3 protein reads CAISESPGGTNTGELFF.

This clone was detected many times. The read stops 3 residues short of the end of the CDR3; the missing end is completed from the germline J gene. The gene calls are TRBV10-3 and TRBJ2-5; D is unresolved. CDR3 length: 12 residues. Trimming removed 10 bases from V and 5 bases from J, with 14 bases in between. Germline values: CDR1 ENHRY, CDR2 SYGVKD. The CDR3 bases that were read are TGTGCCAACTCTCGTCTCGGGGAGACC. Residues: CANSRLGET. The full CDR3 protein is CANSRLGETQYF.

This clone occurred a few times. CDR3 residues: CASSNREGLGYTF. CDR3 bases read: TGTGCCAGTAGTAACAGGGAAGGTTTGGGC. This chain uses TRBV19 with TRBJ1-2; TRBD1 might be the D (6 bases). The DNA ends 3 residues before the CDR3 does, and the rest of the CDR3 is filled in from the germline J gene. This CDR3 has 13 amino acids. CDR1 is LNHDA and CDR2 is SQIVND in the germline V gene (reference sequence).